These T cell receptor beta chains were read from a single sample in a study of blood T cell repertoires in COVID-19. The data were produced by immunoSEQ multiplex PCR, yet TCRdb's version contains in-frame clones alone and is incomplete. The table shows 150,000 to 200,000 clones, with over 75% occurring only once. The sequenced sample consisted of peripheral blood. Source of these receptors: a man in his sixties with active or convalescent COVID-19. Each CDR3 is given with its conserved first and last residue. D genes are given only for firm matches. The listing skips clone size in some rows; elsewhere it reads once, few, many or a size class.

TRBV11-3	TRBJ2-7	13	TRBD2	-	TGTGCCAGCAGCCAGCGGGGGGCCTACGAGCAGTACTTC	CASSQRGAYEQYF
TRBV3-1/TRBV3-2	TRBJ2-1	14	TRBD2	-	TGTGCCAGCAGCCCGGAACTAGCGGGAGGGTTGCAGTTCTTC	CASSPELAGGLQFF
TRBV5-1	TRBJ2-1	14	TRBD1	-	TGCGCCAGCAGCCCTCTGGGACAGAACAATGAGCAGTTCTTC	CASSPLGQNNEQFF
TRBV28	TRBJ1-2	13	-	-	TGTGCCAGCACCAATCCGATGGGGGGTGGCTACACCTTC	CASTNPMGGGYTF
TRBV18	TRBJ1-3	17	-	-	TGTGCCAGCTCACCGCGGCAGGGCTTCGCCCCAGGGAACACCATATATTTT	CASSPRQGFAPGNTIYF
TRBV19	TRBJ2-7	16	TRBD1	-	TGTGCCAGTAGGGCGGGCACCGGGACAGGTGTTCGCGAGCAGTACTTC	CASRAGTGTGVREQYF
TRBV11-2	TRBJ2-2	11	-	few	TGTGCCAGCACTCACACCGGGGAGCTGTTTTTT	CASTHTGELFF
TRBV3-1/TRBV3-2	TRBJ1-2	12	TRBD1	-	TGTGCCAGCAGCCGAGACAGGGGTGGCTACACCTTC	CASSRDRGGYTF
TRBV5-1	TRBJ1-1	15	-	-	TGCGCCAGCAGCTTGGCCGCTGGGGGGGCTGCTGAAGCTTTCTTT	CASSLAAGGAAEAFF
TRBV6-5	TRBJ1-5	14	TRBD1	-	TGTGCCAGCACCGGGACAGGGTCAGGTCAGCCCCAGCATTTT	CASTGTGSGQPQHF
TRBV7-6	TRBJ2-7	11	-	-	TGTGCCAGCAGCATTAGTCGCGAGCAGTACTTC	CASSISREQYF
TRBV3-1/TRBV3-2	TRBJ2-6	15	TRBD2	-	TGTGCCAGCAGCCCGGGACTACCTGGGGCCAACGTCCTGACTTTC	CASSPGLPGANVLTF
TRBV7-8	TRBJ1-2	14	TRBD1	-	TGTGCCAGCACCCAGGGGGCCAGTAACTATGGCTACACCTTC	CASTQGASNYGYTF
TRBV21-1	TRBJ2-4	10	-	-	TGTGCCAGCAACCTCCCAGGTTGTACCTTC	CASNLPGCTF
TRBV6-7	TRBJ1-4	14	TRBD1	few	TGTGCCAGCAGTGAACAGGGGGCGAGTGAAAAACTGTTTTTT	CASSEQGASEKLFF
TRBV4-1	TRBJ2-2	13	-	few	TGCGCCAGCAGCCAAAGCTTCCCCGGGGAGCTGTTTTTT	CASSQSFPGELFF
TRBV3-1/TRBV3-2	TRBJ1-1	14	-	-	TGTGCCAGCAGCCCCTCCGTCGGGAGCACTGAAGCTTTCTTT	CASSPSVGSTEAFF
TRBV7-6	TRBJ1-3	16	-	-	TGTGCCAGCAGCTACTCCCGACAGGCCTCTGGAAACACCATATATTTT	CASSYSRQASGNTIYF
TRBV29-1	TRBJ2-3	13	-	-	TGCAGCGTTGAACGGGGAACCACAGATACGCAGTATTTT	CSVERGTTDTQYF
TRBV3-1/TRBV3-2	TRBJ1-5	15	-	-	TGTGCCAGCAGCCAAGATATGGGGGCTGGGCAGCCCCAGCATTTT	CASSQDMGAGQPQHF
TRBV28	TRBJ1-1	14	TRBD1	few	TGTGCCAGCAGTCCCCCCACAGGGGGCACTGAAGCTTTCTTT	CASSPPTGGTEAFF
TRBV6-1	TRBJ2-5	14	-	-	TGTGCCAGCAGTGAAGCGCTGAGGGCCCAGACCCAGTACTTC	CASSEALRAQTQYF
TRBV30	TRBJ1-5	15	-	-	TGTGCCTGGAGTGTACGTGACACCATTCCAATCCCCCAGCATTTT	CAWSVRDTIPIPQHF
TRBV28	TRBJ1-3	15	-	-	TGTGCCAGCAGCCCGAGACAGGTCTCTGGAAACACCATATATTTT	CASSPRQVSGNTIYF
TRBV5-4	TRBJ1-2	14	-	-	TGTGCCAGCAGCTCTTCAGCAGGGGTCTATGGCTACACCTTC	CASSSSAGVYGYTF
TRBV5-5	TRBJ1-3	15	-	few	TGTGCCAGCAGCCCTCTACCGACAGGCGGAAACACCATATATTTT	CASSPLPTGGNTIYF
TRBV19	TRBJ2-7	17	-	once	TGTGCCAGTAACCATGTGGGGGGGCGAAATTCGGACTACGAGCAGTACTTC	CASNHVGGRNSDYEQYF